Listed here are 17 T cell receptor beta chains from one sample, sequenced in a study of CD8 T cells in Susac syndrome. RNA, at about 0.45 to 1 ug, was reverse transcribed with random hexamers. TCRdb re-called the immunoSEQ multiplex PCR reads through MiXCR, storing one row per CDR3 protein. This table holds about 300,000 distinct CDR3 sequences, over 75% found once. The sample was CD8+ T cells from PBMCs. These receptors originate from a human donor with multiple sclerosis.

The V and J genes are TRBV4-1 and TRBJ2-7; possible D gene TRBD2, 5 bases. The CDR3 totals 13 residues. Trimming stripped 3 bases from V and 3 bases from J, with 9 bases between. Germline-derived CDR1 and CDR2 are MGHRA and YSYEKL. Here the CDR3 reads CASSQGAGYEQYF. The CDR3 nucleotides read TGCGCCAGCAGCCAGGGAGCCGGCTACGAGCAGTACTTC.

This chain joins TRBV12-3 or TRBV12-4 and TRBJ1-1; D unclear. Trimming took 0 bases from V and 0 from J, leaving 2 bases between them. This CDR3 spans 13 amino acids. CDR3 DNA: TGTGCCAGCAGTTTAGCCATGAACACTGAAGCTTTCTTT. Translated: CASSLAMNTEAFF.

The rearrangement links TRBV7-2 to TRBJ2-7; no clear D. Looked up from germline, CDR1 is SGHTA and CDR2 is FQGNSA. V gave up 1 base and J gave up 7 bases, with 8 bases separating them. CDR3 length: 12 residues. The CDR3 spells CASSLGASEQYF. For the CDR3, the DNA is TGTGCCAGCAGCTTAGGGGCTAGTGAGCAGTACTTC.

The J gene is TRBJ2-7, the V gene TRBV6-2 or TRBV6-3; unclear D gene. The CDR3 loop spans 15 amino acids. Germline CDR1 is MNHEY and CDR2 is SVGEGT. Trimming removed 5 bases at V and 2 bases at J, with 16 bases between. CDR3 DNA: TGTGCCAGCAGTCAACTTAGGGCGCCAGCCTACGAGCAGTACTTC. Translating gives CASSQLRAPAYEQYF.

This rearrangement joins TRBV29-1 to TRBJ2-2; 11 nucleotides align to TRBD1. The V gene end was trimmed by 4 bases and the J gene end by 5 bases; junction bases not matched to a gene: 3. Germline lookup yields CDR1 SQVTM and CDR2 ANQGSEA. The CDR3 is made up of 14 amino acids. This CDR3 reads CSVGTGGYTGELFF. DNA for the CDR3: TGCAGCGTTGGGACAGGGGGCTATACCGGGGAGCTGTTTTTT.

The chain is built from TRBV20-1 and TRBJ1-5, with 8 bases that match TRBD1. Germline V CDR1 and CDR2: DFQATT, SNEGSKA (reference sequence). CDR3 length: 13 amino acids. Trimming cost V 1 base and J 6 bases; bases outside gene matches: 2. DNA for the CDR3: TGCAGTGCTAGAGTCGACAGGGGTCAGCCCCAGCATTTT. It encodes CSARVDRGQPQHF.

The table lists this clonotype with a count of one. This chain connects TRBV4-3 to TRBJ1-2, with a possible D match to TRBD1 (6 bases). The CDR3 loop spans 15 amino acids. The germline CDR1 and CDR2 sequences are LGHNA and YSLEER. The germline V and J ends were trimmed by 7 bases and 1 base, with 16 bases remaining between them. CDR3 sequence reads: CASTVTGRDNYGYTF. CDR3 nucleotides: TGCGCCAGCACCGTGACAGGTCGGGATAACTATGGCTACACCTTC.

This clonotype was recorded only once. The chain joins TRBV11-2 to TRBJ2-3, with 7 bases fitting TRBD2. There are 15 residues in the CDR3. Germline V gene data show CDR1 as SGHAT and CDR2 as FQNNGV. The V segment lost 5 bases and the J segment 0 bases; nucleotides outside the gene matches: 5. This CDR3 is CASSPRLASTDTQYF. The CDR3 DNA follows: TGTGCCAGCAGCCCCAGACTAGCTAGCACAGATACGCAGTATTTT.

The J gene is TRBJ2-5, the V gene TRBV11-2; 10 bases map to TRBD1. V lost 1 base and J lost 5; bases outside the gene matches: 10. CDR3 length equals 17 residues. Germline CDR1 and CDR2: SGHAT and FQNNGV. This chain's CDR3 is CASSLVTTGGFRETQYF. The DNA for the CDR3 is TGTGCCAGCAGCTTAGTAACGACAGGGGGCTTCAGGGAGACCCAGTACTTC.

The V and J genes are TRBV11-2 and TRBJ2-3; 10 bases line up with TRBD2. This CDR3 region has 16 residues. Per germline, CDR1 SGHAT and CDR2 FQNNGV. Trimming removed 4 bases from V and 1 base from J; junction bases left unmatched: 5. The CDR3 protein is CASSSTGTSGTDTQYF. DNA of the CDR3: TGTGCCAGCAGCTCCACGGGGACTAGCGGCACAGATACGCAGTATTTT.

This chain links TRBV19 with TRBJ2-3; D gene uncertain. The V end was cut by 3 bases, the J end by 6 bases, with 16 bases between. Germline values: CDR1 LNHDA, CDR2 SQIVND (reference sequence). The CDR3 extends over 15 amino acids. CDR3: CASSIAGVNRDTQYF. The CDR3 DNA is TGTGCCAGTAGTATCGCCGGAGTAAACCGGGATACGCAGTATTTT.

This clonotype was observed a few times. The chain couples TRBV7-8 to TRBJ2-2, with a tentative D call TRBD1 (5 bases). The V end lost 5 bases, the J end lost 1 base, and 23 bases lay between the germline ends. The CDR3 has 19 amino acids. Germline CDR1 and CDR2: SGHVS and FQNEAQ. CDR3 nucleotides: TGTGCCAGCAGCCCCCTCCCCGCCCTACAGGACATGAACACCGGGGAGCTGTTTTTT. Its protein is CASSPLPALQDMNTGELFF.

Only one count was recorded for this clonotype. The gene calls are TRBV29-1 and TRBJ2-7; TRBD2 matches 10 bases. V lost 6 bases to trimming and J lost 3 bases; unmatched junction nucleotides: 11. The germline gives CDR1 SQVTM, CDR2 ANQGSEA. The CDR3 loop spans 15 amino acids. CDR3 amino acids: CSVVLAGDYFYEQYF. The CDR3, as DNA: TGCAGCGTGGTTCTAGCGGGAGACTATTTCTACGAGCAGTACTTC.

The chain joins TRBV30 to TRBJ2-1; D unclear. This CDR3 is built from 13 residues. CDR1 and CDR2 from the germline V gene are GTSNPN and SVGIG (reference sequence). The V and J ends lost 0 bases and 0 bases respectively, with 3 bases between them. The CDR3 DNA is TGTGCCTGGAGTGTACACTCCTACAATGAGCAGTTCTTC. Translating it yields CAWSVHSYNEQFF.

CDR3 nucleotide sequence: TGCAGTGCTAGAGATGGGGACAGGGGATCCTACGAGCAGTACTTC. Protein product: CSARDGDRGSYEQYF. V gene TRBV20-1 combines with J gene TRBJ2-7; the match to TRBD1 covers 10 bases. V lost 0 bases to trimming and J lost 1 base; unmatched junction nucleotides: 3. The CDR3 loop spans 15 amino acids. Germline V gene sequence: CDR1 DFQATT, CDR2 SNEGSKA (reference sequence).

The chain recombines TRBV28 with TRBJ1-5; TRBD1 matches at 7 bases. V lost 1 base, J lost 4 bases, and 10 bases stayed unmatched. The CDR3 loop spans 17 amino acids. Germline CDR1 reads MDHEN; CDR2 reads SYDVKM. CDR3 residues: CASSLYLRQGQNQPQHF. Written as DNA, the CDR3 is TGTGCCAGCAGTTTATATCTCCGGCAGGGACAGAATCAGCCCCAGCATTTT.

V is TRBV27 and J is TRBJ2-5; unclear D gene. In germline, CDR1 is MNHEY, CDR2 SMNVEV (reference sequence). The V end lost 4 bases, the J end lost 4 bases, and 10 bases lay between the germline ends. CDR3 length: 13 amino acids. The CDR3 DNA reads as TGTGCCAGCAGTTCCCTAACGGGAGAGACCCAGTACTTC. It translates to CASSSLTGETQYF.